This T cell receptor beta chain was recorded in a study of blood T cell repertoires in COVID-19. Study summary: Samples of COVID-19 (acute and convalescent) were obtained from the United States, Italy and Spain. The analysed material was cDNA or gDNA that came from T cells, B-cell-depleted T cells, or PBMCs.

Original methodology: Counts of nucleated cells, estimated from reference gene primer amplification, were obtained. TCRdb keeps only in-frame clones here, not all; method: immunoSEQ multiplex PCR. The V and J calls and clone size were taken over from that table, and D and trimming were inferred from the DNA. The sample lists approximately 150,000 clones, 75% to 90% occurring once. Germline CDR1 DFQATT, CDR2 SNEGSKA (reference sequence). The CDR3 extends over 11 amino acids. V was pared by 3 bases and J by 6 bases, with 9 bases between. J is TRBJ2-7 and V is TRBV20-1; maybe TRBD2 (5 bases). Sequencing input: peripheral blood. The clonotype originates from a woman aged 45-59 years with acute or convalescent COVID-19. The CDR3 protein is CSASRGPEQYF. The CDR3 nucleotides are TGCAGTGCTAGCCGAGGGCCCGAGCAGTACTTC.